This entry lists 7 T cell receptor beta chains sequenced from one sample in a study of cytomegalovirus exposure and HLA in healthy donors. The primer mix had 60 Vbeta and 13 Jbeta primers. The assay was immunoSEQ multiplex PCR, and TCRdb's table has in-frame clones only and misses some. The profile covers 140,000 or so clones, with about 72% appearing a single time and about 4.5% taken by the ten largest. The sample was PBMCs. These receptors originate from a man between 60 and 70 years old in good health and CMV-seronegative.

The chain links TRBV27 to TRBJ1-6; D possibly corresponds to TRBD1 (5 bases). Germline V gene data show CDR1 as MNHEY and CDR2 as SMNVEV (reference sequence). The CDR3 is made up of 13 amino acids. Trimming removed 6 bases from V and 7 bases from J, with 10 bases in between. CDR3 DNA sequence: TGTGCCAGCAGGGAGGGGATCAATTCACCCCTCCACTTT. Its protein product is CASREGINSPLHF.

This rearrangement joins TRBV5-5 to TRBJ1-2, with D tentatively TRBD1 (5 bases). V dropped 3 bases and J dropped 8 bases, with 14 bases sitting between them. Germline CDR1 is SGHKS and CDR2 is YYEKEE (reference sequence). This CDR3 has 13 residues. The CDR3 DNA is TGTGCCAGCAGCTCCGCCCTGGGGCTCGGCTACACCTTC. As protein: CASSSALGLGYTF.

This chain uses TRBV5-8 with TRBJ1-1; TRBD1 matches 8 bases. After removal of 3 bases from V and 5 bases from J, the junction contained 9 bases not matched to a gene. CDR1 is SGHTS, CDR2 YDEGEE, per germline. The CDR3 covers 15 residues. This chain's CDR3 is CASSSGDRSGTEAFF. CDR3 DNA sequence: TGTGCCAGCAGCTCGGGGGACAGGTCAGGAACTGAAGCTTTCTTT.

This rearrangement joins TRBV19 to TRBJ1-5; D unclear. This CDR3 has 14 residues. Trimming removed 4 bases at V and 4 bases at J, with 11 bases between. CDR1 is LNHDA and CDR2 is SQIVND in the germline V gene (reference sequence). CDR3 nucleotide sequence: TGTGCCAGTAGTAGTGGGCCTTCAAATCAGCCCCAGCATTTT. As protein: CASSSGPSNQPQHF.

The chain recombines TRBV5-5 with TRBJ1-2; D is undetermined. The V gene lost 5 bases and the J gene lost 4 bases, with 15 bases spanning the gap. The CDR3 is 14 amino acids. Germline CDR1 and CDR2: SGHKS and YYEKEE (reference sequence). This CDR3 reads CASSPTSAGYGYTF. The CDR3 DNA is TGTGCCAGCAGTCCTACCTCGGCGGGCTATGGCTACACCTTC.

The table lists this clone with a few counts. The chain is built from TRBV2 and TRBJ1-5; tentatively, D is TRBD1 (6 bases). CDR1 is SNHLY and CDR2 is FYNNEI in the germline V gene. Trimming shortened V by 5 bases and J by 7 bases, and 15 bases separated the two germline ends. The CDR3 contains 14 residues. The CDR3 DNA follows: TGTGCCAGCAGTCCGGGGCAGGGGTACCAGCCCCAGCATTTT. This encodes CASSPGQGYQPQHF.

The chain carries TRBV29-1 and TRBJ2-7; possible D gene TRBD2, 5 bases. The CDR3 covers 14 residues. V was pared by 3 bases and J by 6 bases, with 18 bases between. Germline V gene lookup returns CDR1 SQVTM and CDR2 ANQGSEA. The CDR3 spells CSVDIGVLSSEQYF. CDR3 nucleotides: TGCAGCGTTGATATCGGGGTCTTATCTAGCGAGCAGTACTTC.